The clone carrying this T cell receptor (beta chain) was seen at least ten times. Unique molecular identifiers were used in preparing the TCRbeta library. From the PCR reads, TCRdb called clonotypes with MiXCR, one entry per CDR3 protein. The table lists 150,000 to 200,000 distinct CDR3 sequences, roughly 7.5% of them singletons. The data belong to a study of T-cell reconstitution after alpha-beta-depleted transplantation in children. This CDR3 spans 16 amino acids. The germline V gene has CDR1 DFQATT and CDR2 SNEGSKA (reference sequence). Trimming at V came to 6 bases and at J to 7 bases, leaving 14 bases not matched to a gene.

The gene calls are TRBV20-1 and TRBJ2-5; TRBD2 agrees at 13 bases. This TCR was recovered from a human donor who donated a stem cell graft to a child with Wiskott-Aldrich syndrome. Sequencing was performed on PBMCs from the stem cell graft donor, taken from the stem cell graft. CDR3 DNA sequence: TGCAGTGCAATCTCAAGACTAGCGGGGGGTCCAGGGACCCAGTACTTC. This sequence encodes CSAISRLAGGPGTQYF.